The 27 T cell receptor beta chains below all came from one sample that was sequenced in a study of metastatic and nonmetastatic thyroid tumors. TCRdb reprocessed the PCR reads using MiXCR. The sample records roughly 40,000 clones, roughly an eighth being singletons. Nobody among the patients had been given any treatment before thyroid surgery. Sequencing was performed on blood. These receptor sequences come from a male donor with papillary thyroid cancer or a benign thyroid nodule (not recorded which). Some clones in this sample may be carry-over from other donors' samples.

In its sample, this clone was seen many times. CDR3 DNA: TGTGCCAGCAGTTACCCACTGAAACAGGGAATAGCCAAAAACATTCAGTACTTC. It codes for CASSYPLKQGIAKNIQYF. V is TRBV6-2 or TRBV6-3 and J is TRBJ2-4; D may be TRBD1 (6 bases). Germline V lookup: CDR1 MNHEY, CDR2 SVGEGT. This CDR3 region has 18 residues. V was clipped by 2 bases and J by 0 bases, with 17 bases between them.

This clone has ten or more counts. This chain uses TRBV6-2 or TRBV6-3 with TRBJ2-2; D is possibly TRBD1 (5 bases). Germline CDR1 MNHEY, CDR2 SVGEGT. The CDR3 has 11 amino acids. The ends were cut back, 10 bases at V and 6 bases at J, with 9 bases in the middle. The CDR3 loop reads CATGLAGELFF. In DNA, the CDR3 is TGTGCCACAGGGCTCGCCGGGGAGCTGTTTTTT.

The table lists this clone with many counts. The gene calls are TRBV4-1 and TRBJ2-7, with D unclear. Germline V gene lookup returns CDR1 MGHRA and CDR2 YSYEKL. The V end lost 0 bases, the J end lost 4 bases, and 10 bases lay between the germline ends. There are 14 residues in the CDR3. CDR3 coding DNA: TGCGCCAGCAGCCAAGACCAGCTAGGGTACGAGCAGTACTTC. Translated: CASSQDQLGYEQYF.

The chain links TRBV14 to TRBJ2-5; a possible D gene is TRBD2 (5 bases). The CDR3 is 13 amino acids. V was cut by 5 bases and J by 3 bases, with 10 bases left in between. Germline CDR1 is SGHDN and CDR2 is FVKESK. The CDR3 sequence: CASSSTREETQYF. CDR3 nucleotides: TGTGCCAGCAGCTCCACTAGGGAAGAGACCCAGTACTTC. Full variable domain (rest looked up from reference TRBV14 and TRBJ2-5): EAGVTQFPSHSVIEKGQTVTLRCDPISGHDNLYWYRRVMGKEIKFLLHFVKESKQDESGMPNNRFLAERTGGTYSTLKVQPAELEDSGVYFCASSSTREETQYFGPGTRLLVL.

This clone has a count of ten or more. The CDR3 protein is CASSEQLNNQPQHF. CDR3 nucleotide sequence: TGTGCCAGCAGCGAACAGCTCAACAATCAGCCCCAGCATTTT. The chain carries TRBV6-4 and TRBJ1-5, with D unresolved. This CDR3 region has 14 residues. CDR1 MRHNA and CDR2 SNTAGT come from the germline V gene. V was trimmed by 6 bases and J by 3 bases, leaving 12 bases between them.

The gene calls are TRBV18 and TRBJ2-5, with unresolved D. This CDR3 comprises 13 residues. The V gene lost 2 bases and the J gene lost 2 bases, with 6 bases spanning the gap. Germline CDR1 reads KGHSH; CDR2 reads LQKENI. CDR3 loop: CASSPGSQETQYF. The CDR3, as DNA: TGTGCCAGCTCACCAGGTTCACAAGAGACCCAGTACTTC.

This clone was recorded many times. The rearrangement joins TRBV7-2 to TRBJ1-5; no clear D. This CDR3 is 13 amino acids long. Germline V gives CDR1 SGHTA, CDR2 FQGNSA. V lost 3 bases and J lost 1, with 4 bases in between. CDR3 sequence reads: CASSLDSNQPQHF. CDR3 sequence (DNA): TGTGCCAGCAGCTTGGACAGCAATCAGCCCCAGCATTTT.

This clone was detected ten times or more. The chain is built from TRBV15 and TRBJ2-7; possible D gene TRBD2, 8 bases. The CDR3 sequence is 18 residues long. Trimming stripped 3 bases from V and 3 bases from J, with 24 bases between. Germline CDR1 reads LNHNV; CDR2 reads YYDKDF (reference sequence). The CDR3 DNA reads as TGTGCCACCAGCAGTCTCAGGGGGGGCTGGCGGGAGGACTACGAGCAGTACTTC. Protein product: CATSSLRGGWREDYEQYF.

This clone was seen many times. V gene TRBV11-2 combines with J gene TRBJ2-7, with 9 bases aligning to TRBD2. In germline, CDR1 is SGHAT, CDR2 FQNNGV. V gave up 5 bases and J gave up 4 bases; unmatched junction bases: 0. This CDR3 region has 12 residues. DNA for the CDR3: TGTGCCAGCAGCGGACTAGCGTACGAGCAGTACTTC. Amino acids: CASSGLAYEQYF.

The table lists this clone with many counts. This chain connects TRBV6-1 to TRBJ2-1; D call uncertain. With 7 bases removed from V and 5 bases from J, the gap between germline ends came to 12 bases. The germline gives CDR1 MNHNS, CDR2 SASEGT. This CDR3 has 13 amino acids. CDR3 DNA: TGTGCCAGCAAAGGTACTAACGACAATGAGCAGTTCTTC. Protein product: CASKGTNDNEQFF.

This clone was picked up many times. The rearrangement uses TRBV30 and TRBJ1-2, with 7 bases aligning to TRBD1. Germline V CDR1 and CDR2: GTSNPN, SVGIG (reference sequence). The junction had 6 bases not matched to a gene; V was cut back by 0 bases and J by 8 bases. This CDR3 has 13 amino acids. In DNA, the CDR3 is TGTGCCTGGAGTGTACAGGGGACCGGGGGCTACACCTTC. Protein: CAWSVQGTGGYTF. Full variable domain (rest looked up from reference TRBV30 and TRBJ1-2): SQTIHQWPATLVQPVGSPLSLECTVEGTSNPNLYWYRQAAGRGLQLLFYSVGIGQISSEVPQNLSASRPQDRQFILSSKKLLLSDSGFYLCAWSVQGTGGYTFGSGTRLTVV.

In regard to this clone: This may be a read error, as it is one base from a much larger clone. In the same sample, other DNA sequences code for this CDR3. The V call is TRBV24-1, the J call TRBJ2-5; 8 bases agree with TRBD1. This CDR3 contains 16 residues. In germline, CDR1 is KGHDR, CDR2 SFDVKD. The CDR3 coding sequence is TGTGCCACCAGCCTAAACGGACAGGGAGGACAAGAGACACAGTACTTC. This translates into CATSLNGQGGQETQYF.

This clone was observed at least ten times. The chain is built from TRBV9 and TRBJ1-5; D unresolved. The CDR3 totals 13 residues. V was cut by 0 bases and J by 9 bases, with 10 bases left in between. In germline, CDR1 is SGDLS, CDR2 YYNGEE. CDR3 sequence: CASSVGISGPQHF. DNA for the CDR3: TGTGCCAGCAGCGTAGGCATCTCAGGGCCCCAGCATTTT.

By share of the sample, this clone is medium-sized (0.01 to 0.1%). The J gene is TRBJ2-7, the V gene TRBV6-1, with D possibly being TRBD1 (5 bases). The CDR3 consists of 13 residues. V gave up 7 bases and J gave up 0 bases, with 10 bases separating them. Per the germline V gene, CDR1 is MNHNS and CDR2 is SASEGT. This chain's CDR3 is CASTEDNSYEQYF. CDR3 nucleotide sequence: TGTGCCAGCACCGAGGACAACTCCTACGAGCAGTACTTC.

At least ten counts were recorded for this clone. The chain recombines TRBV4-1 with TRBJ1-2, with TRBD1 identical over 8 bases. V was clipped by 4 bases and J by 4 bases; unmatched bases: 5. Germline CDR1 MGHRA, CDR2 YSYEKL. The CDR3 loop spans 14 amino acids. CDR3 DNA sequence: TGCGCCAGCAGCCTCGGGACAGGCCTCTATGGCTACACCTTC. Its protein is CASSLGTGLYGYTF.

This clone was seen many times. This rearrangement joins TRBV20-1 to TRBJ2-2, with 8 nucleotides matching TRBD2. This CDR3 contains 15 residues. V shed 7 bases and J 3 bases; nucleotides not matched to a gene: 10. Looked up from germline, CDR1 is DFQATT and CDR2 is SNEGSKA (reference sequence). The CDR3 region has the DNA TGCAGTGTGAGGGAGTTGCGGGAGGACACCGGGGAGCTGTTTTTT. It is translated as CSVRELREDTGELFF.

This clone was counted at least ten times. The chain recombines TRBV9 with TRBJ2-3, with D perhaps matching TRBD1 or TRBD2 (5 bases each). V was trimmed by 0 bases and J by 2 bases, leaving 10 bases between them. Per the germline V gene, CDR1 is SGDLS and CDR2 is YYNGEE. This CDR3 contains 15 residues. As DNA, the CDR3 is TGTGCCAGCAGCGTAGGGGACCCAGCCACAGATACGCAGTATTTT. Its translation is CASSVGDPATDTQYF.

Concerning this clone: Its ends do not fully match the called genes, so a read error is possible. The chain couples TRBV7-2 to TRBJ2-5; 7 bases agree with TRBD2. This CDR3 is 16 amino acids long. Germline V gene lookup returns CDR1 SGHTA and CDR2 FQGNSA. The CDR3 bases are TGTGTCAGCAGCACCCCTTCCCGGGAGGTGAAAGAGACCCAGTACTTC. It codes for CVSSTPSREVKETQYF.

There are many counts of this clone. The chain links TRBV27 to TRBJ2-1; D is unclear. Trimming removed 6 bases from V and 2 bases from J, with 5 bases in between. The V gene's germline CDR1 is MNHEY and CDR2 SMNVEV (reference sequence). This CDR3 is built from 12 residues. CDR3 sequence reads: CASRGPYNEQFF. CDR3 nucleotide sequence: TGTGCCAGCAGAGGACCCTACAATGAGCAGTTCTTC.

The table lists this clone with a few counts. The V call is TRBV4-3, the J call TRBJ2-2; D is unclear. V lost 4 bases, J lost 0 bases, and 24 bases lay in between. In germline, CDR1 is LGHNA, CDR2 YSLEER. This CDR3 is 20 amino acids long. The CDR3 DNA sequence: TGCGCCAGCAGCCCGTTAAAGACCCGACTCCCGAGTGCGAACACCGGGGAGCTGTTTTTT. Translation gives CASSPLKTRLPSANTGELFF.

This clone was recorded many times. The chain has TRBV4-3 and TRBJ2-7; TRBD1 is a possible D gene (7 bases). The germline CDR1 and CDR2 sequences are LGHNA and YSLEER. The germline V and J ends were trimmed by 4 bases and 3 bases, with 19 bases remaining between them. This CDR3 region has 16 residues. CDR3 nucleotide sequence: TGCGCCAGCAGCCCCGAAAGTGGAGGGGGCAACTACGAGCAGTACTTC. This sequence encodes CASSPESGGGNYEQYF.

The chain carries TRBV28 and TRBJ2-2; no clear D gene. Trimming left V 9 bases short and J 5 bases short, with 16 bases between. This CDR3 region has 14 residues. In germline, CDR1 is MDHEN, CDR2 SYDVKM. Here the CDR3 DNA reads TGTGCCAGGAAACGGGTCTTAGGGACCGGGGAGCTGTTTTTT. Translated: CARKRVLGTGELFF.

This clone occurred a few times. CDR3 amino acids: CASSPARDTDTQYF. The CDR3 DNA follows: TGTGCCAGCTCACCTGCCAGGGACACAGATACGCAGTATTTT. The rearrangement joins TRBV18 to TRBJ2-3, with D possibly being TRBD1 (5 bases). This CDR3 comprises 14 residues. The V and J ends lost 3 bases and 2 bases respectively, with 9 bases between them. Germline lookup yields CDR1 KGHSH and CDR2 LQKENI.

The chain uses TRBV20-1 and TRBJ2-3, with a tentative D call TRBD2 (6 bases). Trimming shortened V by 6 bases and J by 10 bases, and 20 bases separated the two germline ends. Germline CDR1 reads DFQATT; CDR2 reads SNEGSKA (reference sequence). The CDR3 spans 13 residues. The CDR3 region is CSAQLAGSESQYF. The CDR3 nucleotides read TGCAGTGCGCAGCTGGCGGGATCCGAGTCGCAGTATTTT.

A few counts support this clone. One base away lies a much larger clone, so this may be a sequencing read error. The chain combines TRBV9 with TRBJ2-1; D unclear. The CDR3 contains 19 residues. Trimming stripped 1 base from V and 3 bases from J, with 23 bases between. Germline CDR1 SGDLS, CDR2 YYNGEE. CDR3 nucleotide sequence: TGTGCCAGCAGCGTATCTTTGGGAAGGGTCATACCAATCTACAATGAGCAGTTCTTC. Encoded protein: CASSVSLGRVIPIYNEQFF.

This clone was seen repeatedly, ten times or more. The gene calls are TRBV11-2 and TRBJ2-7; D is undetermined. The CDR3 is made up of 15 amino acids. Trimming took off 0 bases at V and 0 bases at J, with 9 bases between the two ends. In germline, CDR1 is SGHAT, CDR2 FQNNGV. The CDR3 DNA is TGTGCCAGCAGCTTAGAACGGTATAGCTCCTACGAGCAGTACTTC. It codes for CASSLERYSSYEQYF.

In its sample, this clone was seen many times. The chain recombines TRBV7-9 with TRBJ2-5; D possibly matches TRBD1 or TRBD2 (5 bases each). Per the germline V gene, CDR1 is SEHNR and CDR2 is FQNEAQ (reference sequence). Deletions cut 5 bases from V and 0 bases from J, with 13 bases between. CDR3 length: 15 residues. This CDR3 is CASSPRDRHQETQYF. CDR3 DNA sequence: TGTGCCAGCAGCCCCCGGGACCGACACCAAGAGACCCAGTACTTC.